These 15 T cell receptor beta chains share one sample of origin, sequenced in a study of cytomegalovirus exposure and HLA in healthy donors. It was with 60 Vbeta and 13 Jbeta primers that the PCR ran. Only in-frame clones appear in the TCRdb table, and some are missing; sequencing was by immunoSEQ multiplex PCR. The repertoire has around 99,000 clones, around four fifths of them found once; the top ten carry 6.5% to 8.5%. Sequenced sample: PBMCs. The source is a man aged 25 to 45 in good health and CMV-seronegative.

This clone was seen just once. The chain uses TRBV7-9 and TRBJ1-4; 8 positions match TRBD1. V was pared by 1 base and J by 11 bases, with 9 bases of the junction left unmatched. The CDR3 sequence is 15 residues long. Germline V gene lookup returns CDR1 SEHNR and CDR2 FQNEAQ (reference sequence). CDR3 in DNA: TGTGCCAGCAGCTTAGATCGGCAGGGGGCAGAGAAACTGTTTTTT. Protein: CASSLDRQGAEKLFF.

The rearrangement joins TRBV27 to TRBJ2-1; 9 bases fit TRBD2. Germline values: CDR1 MNHEY, CDR2 SMNVEV (reference sequence). The CDR3 sequence is 17 residues long. After removal of 1 base from V and 5 bases from J, the junction contained 9 bases not matched to a gene. Written as DNA, the CDR3 is TGTGCCAGCAGTTTATATGGGCGGGAGGGCCGGGACAATGAGCAGTTCTTC. It specifies CASSLYGREGRDNEQFF.

This rearrangement joins TRBV29-1 to TRBJ2-7, with 9 bases identical to TRBD1. This CDR3 contains 15 residues. The V and J ends lost 0 bases and 3 bases, in that order; junction bases with no gene match: 6. The germline gives CDR1 SQVTM, CDR2 ANQGSEA. DNA of the CDR3: TGCAGCGTTGAAGAAGGGACAGGGATTGACTACGAGCAGTACTTC. Translating gives CSVEEGTGIDYEQYF.

The gene calls are TRBV6-1 and TRBJ1-6; 7 nucleotides match TRBD1. Germline loops: CDR1 MNHNS, CDR2 SASEGT. The ends lost 2 bases at V and 10 bases at J; junction bases unmatched: 11. The CDR3 consists of 16 residues. CDR3 region: CASSEQPGQNGSPLHF. The CDR3 nucleotides read TGTGCCAGCAGTGAACAACCGGGACAGAATGGGTCACCCCTCCACTTT.

The chain uses TRBV5-1 and TRBJ2-5; 12 positions match TRBD1. This CDR3 has 16 residues. CDR1 is SGHRS, CDR2 YFSETQ, per germline. Germline trimming cut 5 bases from V and 4 bases from J; bases unmatched to any gene: 9. CDR3 region: CASRPGTGGEGETQYF. The CDR3 DNA is TGCGCCAGCAGACCCGGGACAGGGGGCGAGGGAGAGACCCAGTACTTC.

This clone appeared a few times. This rearrangement joins TRBV19 to TRBJ2-2; TRBD1 matches at 7 bases. In germline, CDR1 is LNHDA, CDR2 SQIVND (reference sequence). The V gene end was trimmed by 6 bases and the J gene end by 3 bases; junction bases not matched to a gene: 13. This CDR3 contains 17 residues. CDR3 coding DNA: TGTGCCAGTAGCCCTTCGACAGGGATGGGATACACCGGGGAGCTGTTTTTT. It yields the protein CASSPSTGMGYTGELFF.

V usage is TRBV7-9 and J usage is TRBJ2-1, with 9 bases matching TRBD2. The CDR3 contains 17 residues. Germline-derived CDR1 and CDR2 are SEHNR and FQNEAQ (reference sequence). J gave up 6 bases and V 5 bases, and 14 bases lay outside the gene matches. The CDR3 sequence: CASSPHSRLAGRNEQFF. CDR3 DNA sequence: TGTGCCAGCAGCCCACACTCCAGGCTAGCGGGGCGCAATGAGCAGTTCTTC. Full variable domain (rest looked up from reference TRBV7-9 and TRBJ2-1): DTGVSQNPRHKITKRGQNVTFRCDPISEHNRLYWYRQTLGQGPEFLTYFQNEAQLEKSRLLSDRFSAERPKGSFSTLEIQRTEQGDSAMYLCASSPHSRLAGRNEQFFGPGTRLTVL.

V is TRBV6-5 and J is TRBJ2-5; TRBD1 matches 10 bases. The CDR3 extends over 15 amino acids. CDR1 and CDR2 from the germline V gene are MNHEY and SVGAGI. The junction had 3 bases not matched to a gene; V was cut back by 1 base and J by 4 bases. This chain's CDR3 is CASSYYDRGRETQYF. CDR3 bases: TGTGCCAGCAGTTACTACGACAGGGGGCGAGAGACCCAGTACTTC.

This CDR3 reads CATSRYFSGEYTQYF. The CDR3 DNA reads as TGTGCCACCAGCAGGTATTTTAGCGGGGAATATACGCAGTATTTT. The chain links TRBV15 to TRBJ2-3; 8 positions agree with TRBD2. V was pared by 3 bases and J by 7 bases, with 9 bases of the junction left unmatched. The CDR3 is 15 residues long. CDR1 is LNHNV, CDR2 YYDKDF, per germline (reference sequence). The full variable domain, rest sourced from reference TRBV15 and TRBJ2-3, is DAMVIQNPRYQVTQFGKPVTLSCSQTLNHNVMYWYQQKSSQAPKLLFHYYDKDFNNEADTPDNFQSRRPNTSFCFLDIRSPGLGDTAMYLCATSRYFSGEYTQYFGPGTRLTVL.

This chain uses TRBV18 with TRBJ1-1; TRBD1 matches at 7 bases. Trimming removed 3 bases from V and 1 base from J; junction bases left unmatched: 2. The germline V gene has CDR1 KGHSH and CDR2 LQKENI. The length of the CDR3 is 14 residues. This CDR3 is CASSPGTENTEAFF. The CDR3 bases are TGTGCCAGCTCACCGGGGACAGAGAACACTGAAGCTTTCTTT.

This chain uses TRBV2 with TRBJ1-1; D perhaps matches TRBD1 (5 bases). V lost 1 base to trimming and J lost 4 bases, with 19 bases between them. This CDR3 comprises 17 residues. Germline V CDR1 and CDR2: SNHLY, FYNNEI. The CDR3 nucleotides are TGTGCCAGCAGTGAAGGTCTTTGGTTCGCAGGGATCACTGAAGCTTTCTTT. This translates into CASSEGLWFAGITEAFF.

DNA for the CDR3: TGTGCCAGCAGCTGGGGGGGACAGGGGGGCACTGAAGCTTTCTTT. Protein product: CASSWGGQGGTEAFF. The chain couples TRBV7-3 to TRBJ1-1; 11 positions agree with TRBD1. This CDR3 contains 15 residues. Germline assignment: CDR1 SGHTA and CDR2 FQGTGA. V shed 4 bases and J 4 bases; nucleotides not matched to a gene: 5.

This clone appeared once. V gene TRBV10-2 combines with J gene TRBJ1-2, with D possibly being TRBD1 (5 bases). The V gene's germline CDR1 is WSHSY and CDR2 SAAADI. CDR3 size: 12 residues. V shed 3 bases and J shed 8 bases, with 10 bases lying between them. CDR3 nucleotide sequence: TGCGCCAGCAGTGAAGGGGTTCGCGGCTACACCTTC. Translated: CASSEGVRGYTF.

In its sample, this clone was seen a few times. V is TRBV5-1 and J is TRBJ2-1, with 11 bases that match TRBD2. The ends lost 1 base at V and 1 base at J; junction bases unmatched: 10. Germline V gives CDR1 SGHRS, CDR2 YFSETQ. CDR3 length equals 19 residues. CDR3: CASSLQTSGAYRSYNEQFF. In nucleotides, the CDR3 is TGCGCCAGCAGCTTGCAGACTAGCGGGGCTTATCGATCCTACAATGAGCAGTTCTTC.

In its sample, this clone was seen a few times. J is TRBJ1-1 and V is TRBV5-6; D unresolved. V was clipped by 7 bases and J by 0 bases, with 13 bases between them. The CDR3 is 14 amino acids. Germline-derived CDR1 and CDR2 are SGHDT and YYEEEE. In DNA, the CDR3 is TGTGCCAGCGACCGCGCAGGATTGAACACTGAAGCTTTCTTT. It translates to CASDRAGLNTEAFF.